Listed here are 6 T cell receptor beta chains from one sample, sequenced in a study of control samples from healthy donors and cancer patients. TCRdb's copy holds only in-frame clones and misses some; the assay was immunoSEQ multiplex PCR. The profile covers 120,000 or so clones, with just under 95% appearing a single time and 3.6% taken by the ten largest. The sequencing sample was made of blood. These receptor sequences come from a man aged 30 to 39 in good health.

The rearrangement uses TRBV3-1 (or the pseudogene TRBV3-2) and TRBJ1-1, with 8 bases lining up with TRBD1. The CDR3 sequence is 13 residues long. The germline CDR1 and CDR2 sequences are LGHDT and YNNKEL (reference sequence). The trim removed 4 bases at V and 8 bases at J, leaving 6 bases unmatched. The CDR3 region is CASSPGQGVEAFF. CDR3 sequence (DNA): TGTGCCAGCAGCCCCGGACAGGGCGTCGAAGCTTTCTTT.

The J gene is TRBJ2-3, the V gene TRBV10-3; D remains unclear. Trimming removed 0 bases at V and 0 bases at J, with 7 bases between. Germline V gene data show CDR1 as ENHRY and CDR2 as SYGVKD. This CDR3 region has 15 residues. The CDR3 nucleotides read TGTGCCATCAGTGAGTCCGGAGCTAGCACAGATACGCAGTATTTT. Protein: CAISESGASTDTQYF.

The chain employs TRBV6-5 and TRBJ1-5; D gene uncertain. CDR3 length: 15 amino acids. Germline V gene lookup returns CDR1 MNHEY and CDR2 SVGAGI. Trimming pared 0 bases from V and 3 bases from J, leaving 9 bases between. The CDR3 protein is CASSYSGSNNQPQHF. DNA for the CDR3: TGTGCCAGCAGTTACTCGGGGAGTAACAATCAGCCCCAGCATTTT.

V is TRBV19 and J is TRBJ1-2, with a tentative D call TRBD1 (5 bases). The germline V gene encodes CDR1 LNHDA and CDR2 SQIVND (reference sequence). The CDR3 sequence is 14 residues long. V was trimmed by 4 bases and J by 2 bases, leaving 11 bases between them. Here the CDR3 reads CASSTPQGNYGYTF. CDR3 DNA sequence: TGTGCCAGTAGTACGCCCCAGGGAAACTATGGCTACACCTTC.

The chain uses TRBV28 and TRBJ2-5, with TRBD2 identical over 7 bases. Germline assignment: CDR1 MDHEN and CDR2 SYDVKM. The CDR3 loop spans 14 amino acids. The junction had 6 bases not matched to a gene; V was cut back by 3 bases and J by 5 bases. Written as DNA, the CDR3 is TGTGCCAGCAGTTTGCCGGGGGGAGGGGAGACCCAGTACTTC. This encodes CASSLPGGGETQYF.

The chain is built from TRBV29-1 and TRBJ1-1, with D uncertain. Germline CDR1 and CDR2: SQVTM and ANQGSEA. The CDR3 covers 11 residues. Trimming took off 3 bases at V and 7 bases at J, with 9 bases between the two ends. The CDR3: CSVEEMFEAFF. The DNA for the CDR3 is TGCAGCGTTGAGGAAATGTTTGAAGCTTTCTTT. Together with reference TRBV29-1 and TRBJ1-1, the CDR3 gives the full variable domain: SAVISQKPSRDICQRGTSLTIQCQVDSQVTMMFWYRQQPGQSLTLIATANQGSEATYESGFVIDKFPISRPNLTFSTLTVSNMSPEDSSIYLCSVEEMFEAFFGQGTRLTVV.